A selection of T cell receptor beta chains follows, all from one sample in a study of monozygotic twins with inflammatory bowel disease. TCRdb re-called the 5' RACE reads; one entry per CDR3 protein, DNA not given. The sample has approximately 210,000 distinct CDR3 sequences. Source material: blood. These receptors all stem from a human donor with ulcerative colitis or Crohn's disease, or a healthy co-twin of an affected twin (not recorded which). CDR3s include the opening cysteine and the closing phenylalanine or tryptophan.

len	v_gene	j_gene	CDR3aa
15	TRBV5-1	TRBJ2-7	CASSLETGFLVEQYF
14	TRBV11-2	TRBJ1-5	CASSLNGGDQPQHF
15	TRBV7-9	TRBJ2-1	CASSLRGGVSDEQFF
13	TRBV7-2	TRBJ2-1	CASSFVRENEQFF
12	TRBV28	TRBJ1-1	CASWTGHTEAFF
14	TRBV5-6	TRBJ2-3	CASSPRTSTDTQYF
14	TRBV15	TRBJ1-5	CATSTSPNGQPQHF
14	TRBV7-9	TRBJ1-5	CASSPGDRHQPQHF
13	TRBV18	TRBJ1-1	CASSPPVGTEAFF
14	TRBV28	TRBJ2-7	CASTDTGPTSEQYF